These T cell receptor beta chains were read from a single sample in a study of T cell repertoires in cytomegalovirus infection. Their specific antigens are unknown. TCRdb independently ran MiXCR on the reads; one entry per CDR3 protein. The sample includes approximately 70,000 distinct CDR3 sequences, 20% to 25% seen only once; the top ten take about 63%. The sample in question was CD8+ T cells from cultured PBMCs, obtained from culture after CMV antigen stimulation. These receptor sequences come from a human donor in good health (CMV status not recorded). Some clones in this sample may be carry-over from other donors' samples. Each CDR3 is given with its conserved first and last residue. D genes are given only for firm matches. Some rows mark clone size as missing; the rest say once, few, many or name a class of expanded clone.

size,J,V,D,CDR3,DNA
NA,TRBJ2-7,TRBV7-2,NA,CASSFVYLYEQYF,TGTGCCAGCAGCTTTGTTTACCTCTACGAGCAGTACTTC
NA,TRBJ1-1,TRBV7-6,NA,CASSSGRLEAFF,TGTGCCAGCAGCTCGGGACGACTTGAAGCTTTCTTT
NA,TRBJ2-1,TRBV12-3/TRBV12-4,TRBD2,CASSPLLAGVNNEQFF,TGTGCCAGCAGTCCTCTACTAGCGGGGGTAAACAATGAGCAGTTCTTC
NA,TRBJ1-1,TRBV27,NA,CASSFVRSENTEAFF,TGTGCCAGCAGTTTTGTTCGCTCTGAGAACACTGAAGCTTTCTTT
NA,TRBJ1-2,TRBV4-3,TRBD1,CASSQDRGGYGYTF,TGCGCCAGCAGCCAAGACAGGGGGGGGTATGGCTACACCTTC
few,TRBJ2-1,TRBV12-3/TRBV12-4,TRBD2,CASSRRGAPYNEQFF,TGTGCCAGCAGTAGGCGGGGGGCCCCTTACAATGAGCAGTTCTTC
NA,TRBJ1-1,TRBV19,NA,CASSDRTGRGVDTEAFF,TGTGCCAGTAGTGACAGGACGGGACGCGGCGTTGACACTGAAGCTTTCTTT
NA,TRBJ1-3,TRBV12-3/TRBV12-4,TRBD1,CASSLRQGANPRSGNTIYF,TGTGCCAGCAGTCTACGCCAGGGGGCAAACCCCCGCTCGGGAAACACCATATATTTT
NA,TRBJ1-3,TRBV9,NA,CASSVERGGPSSGNTIYF,TGTGCCAGCAGCGTAGAAAGGGGGGGACCGAGCTCTGGAAACACCATATATTTT
few,TRBJ1-6,TRBV12-3/TRBV12-4,NA,CASSPGGGLSPLHF,TGTGCCAGCAGTCCCGGTGGGGGACTTTCACCCCTCCACTTT
NA,TRBJ1-2,TRBV27,TRBD1,CASSFSGQGRGYTF,TGTGCCAGCAGTTTCTCGGGACAGGGAAGGGGCTACACCTTC
once,TRBJ2-5,TRBV7-2,TRBD1,CASSFSPGTGVSETQYF,TGTGCCAGCAGCTTTTCCCCCGGGACAGGGGTCAGCGAGACCCAGTACTTC
few,TRBJ2-3,TRBV9,NA,CASEVITDTQYF,TGTGCCAGCGAGGTCATCACAGATACGCAGTATTTT
NA,TRBJ1-2,TRBV6-1,NA,CASSEDQANYGYTF,TGTGCCAGCAGTGAAGATCAAGCTAACTATGGCTACACCTTC
NA,TRBJ2-1,TRBV6-2/TRBV6-3,TRBD2,CASSNLAGVGNEQFF,TGTGCCAGCAGTAACCTAGCGGGGGTGGGGAATGAGCAGTTCTTC
NA,TRBJ1-1,TRBV2,NA,CASRGSLAAFF,TGTGCCAGCCGGGGGAGTCTTGCAGCTTTCTTT
NA,TRBJ2-3,TRBV7-8,TRBD2,CASSLLSGGGYF,TGTGCCAGCAGCTTACTGAGCGGGGGGGGGTATTTT
few,TRBJ2-7,TRBV7-9,TRBD2,CASSWAASGVTYEQYF,TGTGCCAGCAGCTGGGCGGCTAGCGGGGTCACCTACGAGCAGTACTTC
NA,TRBJ1-6,TRBV7-9,NA,CASRADYNSPLHF,TGTGCCAGCAGAGCGGACTATAATTCACCCCTCCACTTT
many,TRBJ1-4,TRBV6-6,NA,CASSYVENEKLFF,TGTGCCAGCAGTTACGTGGAAAATGAAAAACTGTTTTTT
few,TRBJ1-1,TRBV12-5,NA,CASGLGHEAFF,TGTGCTAGTGGTTTGGGCCATGAAGCTTTCTTT
few,TRBJ2-3,TRBV12-3/TRBV12-4,NA,CASSLDEKLDTDTQYF,TGTGCCAGCAGTTTAGACGAGAAGTTAGACACAGATACGCAGTATTTT
few,TRBJ1-2,TRBV7-2,TRBD1,CASSEVKTGPYGYTF,TGTGCCAGCAGCGAAGTGAAGACAGGGCCCTATGGCTACACCTTC
NA,TRBJ2-2,TRBV4-1,TRBD2,CASSQVTLAGGRTGELFF,TGCGCCAGCAGCCAAGTAACCCTAGCGGGGGGGCGAACCGGGGAGCTGTTTTTT
NA,TRBJ2-7,TRBV12-3/TRBV12-4,NA,CASSPDNYEQYF,TGTGCCAGCAGTCCCGACAACTACGAGCAGTACTTC
few,TRBJ1-2,TRBV12-3/TRBV12-4,NA,CASSSNGQGSTF,TGTGCCAGCAGTTCTAACGGACAAGGGAGCACCTTC
NA,TRBJ1-1,TRBV2,NA,CASSVYLPRNTEAFF,TGTGCCAGCAGTGTCTATCTCCCCCGGAACACTGAAGCTTTCTTT
NA,TRBJ2-1,TRBV7-9,TRBD1,CASSQQGTPYNEQFF,TGTGCCAGCAGCCAACAGGGGACACCTTACAATGAGCAGTTCTTC
NA,TRBJ2-7,TRBV19,TRBD1,CASRRSPGQDAYEQYF,TGTGCCAGTAGACGATCCCCCGGACAGGACGCCTACGAGCAGTACTTC
few,TRBJ2-3,TRBV27,NA,CASSSPTDTQYF,TGTGCCAGCAGTTCCCCCACAGATACGCAGTATTTT
NA,TRBJ1-2,TRBV7-9,NA,CASRSTRHEKGSSLNTF,TGTGCCAGCAGAAGTACTCGTCATGAGAAGGGAAGTTCCCTTAATACCTTC
many,TRBJ1-2,TRBV20-1,TRBD1,CSARPRGGGAVGGYTF,TGCAGTGCTAGACCCCGGGGAGGGGGCGCAGTCGGTGGCTACACCTTC